The TCR beta chain under discussion was sequenced for a study of post-analysis software for immune sequencing data. Study-wide results and limits: Multiple sclerosis patients showed significantly lower normalized Chao1 diversity than controls did. Five or six TRBV segments, TRBV5-6, TRBV5-1 and TRBV20-1 among them, were found more frequent in patients than controls. By F measure, strong co-clustering occurred among samples prepared in the same batch.

The TCR beta cDNA libraries contained unique molecular identifiers. A single record per CDR3 protein comes from TCRdb applying MiXCR to the PCR reads. Of about 680,000 distinct CDR3 sequences in the sample, approximately 59% are singletons; the top ten hold about 11%. Comments on this clonotype: Its antigen remains unidentified.

Between the trimmed V and J ends, which lost 0 bases and 1 base, there was a span of 9 bases. The CDR3 loop spans 15 amino acids. The germline V gene encodes CDR1 SQVTM and CDR2 ANQGSEA. The sequence was collected from a girl aged 2-15 years with multiple sclerosis. This chain connects TRBV29-1 to TRBJ2-2; D not certain. Sequencing was performed on blood. The CDR3 nucleotides are TGCAGCGTTGAAGATCGGCGGATGAACACCGGGGAGCTGTTTTTT. Protein sequence: CSVEDRRMNTGELFF.